A single sample gave rise to the 32 T cell receptor beta chains below, sequenced in a study of blood T cell repertoires in COVID-19. Clones were sequenced by immunoSEQ multiplex PCR, and TCRdb holds only the in-frame ones, with some missing. The profile shows under 250,000 clones, about four fifths of them singletons. Source material: peripheral blood. These receptors came from a man in his forties with active or convalescent COVID-19.

This clone was seen at least ten times. V is TRBV19 and J is TRBJ1-2, with 8 positions matching TRBD1. Losses at the gene ends were 9 bases for V and 7 bases for J; bases not matched to a gene: 19. CDR3 length: 16 amino acids. CDR1 LNHDA and CDR2 SQIVND come from the germline V gene (reference sequence). The CDR3 DNA reads TGTGCCAGCACCACGCTCCCCGGGACAGGTTCCGGTGGCTACACCTTC. Its translation is CASTTLPGTGSGGYTF.

J is TRBJ2-1 and V is TRBV6-6; TRBD2 matches 13 bases. J lost 7 bases, V lost 6 bases, and 9 bases had no gene match. This CDR3 has 16 residues. Germline CDR1 is MNHNY and CDR2 is SVGAGI (reference sequence). As DNA, the CDR3 is TGTGCCAGCAGCCCCTGGACTAGCGGGGGACTTAATGAGCAGTTCTTC. This sequence encodes CASSPWTSGGLNEQFF.

J is TRBJ2-3 and V is TRBV11-2; TRBD2 agrees at 14 bases. The ends lost 5 bases at V and 4 bases at J; junction bases unmatched: 5. Germline assignment: CDR1 SGHAT and CDR2 FQNNGV. The CDR3 consists of 16 residues. The CDR3 is CASSTRTSGRPDTQYF. The DNA for the CDR3 is TGTGCCAGCAGCACCCGGACTAGCGGGAGGCCAGATACGCAGTATTTT.

Only one count was recorded for this clone. The gene calls are TRBV19 and TRBJ1-5; D possibly corresponds to TRBD1 (5 bases). The CDR3 spans 14 residues. V lost 5 bases to trimming and J lost 6 bases, with 14 bases between them. Germline CDR1 and CDR2: LNHDA and SQIVND (reference sequence). The CDR3 protein is CASSPRPQGQPQHF. The CDR3 DNA reads as TGTGCCAGTAGTCCGCGCCCTCAGGGTCAGCCCCAGCATTTT.

This clone was seen a single time. J is TRBJ2-1 and V is TRBV18; TRBD2 matches 11 bases. The germline gives CDR1 KGHSH, CDR2 LQKENI. With 3 bases clipped from V and 3 bases from J, the junction kept 4 bases outside the gene matches. The CDR3 sequence is 16 residues long. The CDR3 loop reads CASSPPGTSGYNEQFF. CDR3 in DNA: TGTGCCAGCTCACCCCCCGGGACTAGCGGCTACAATGAGCAGTTCTTC.

This clone came up a few times. The V call is TRBV9, the J call TRBJ2-3; TRBD2 aligns across 7 bases. The CDR3 has 17 amino acids. Per the germline V gene, CDR1 is SGDLS and CDR2 is YYNGEE. Unmatched junction bases numbered 7, after V lost 0 bases and J lost 0 bases. This CDR3 reads CASSVAGGGPSTDTQYF. The CDR3 nucleotides are TGTGCCAGCAGCGTAGCGGGAGGAGGGCCTAGCACAGATACGCAGTATTTT.

In DNA, the CDR3 is TGTGCCATCCGCGACGGACAGTCGAATGAAAAACTGTTTTTT. It translates to CAIRDGQSNEKLFF. The chain carries TRBV10-3 and TRBJ1-4; D may be TRBD1 (6 bases). The CDR3 is 14 amino acids. The V end lost 8 bases, the J end lost 5 bases, and 15 bases lay between the germline ends. The germline CDR1 and CDR2 sequences are ENHRY and SYGVKD.

The chain is built from TRBV14 and TRBJ1-6; no firm D call. CDR3 length: 13 residues. CDR1 SGHDN and CDR2 FVKESK come from the germline V gene. The V end lost 0 bases, the J end lost 11 bases, and 8 bases lay between the germline ends. The chain's CDR3 is CASSQEVRAPLHF. The CDR3 DNA reads TGTGCCAGCAGCCAAGAAGTGAGGGCACCCCTCCACTTT. The full variable domain, in which reference TRBV14 and TRBJ1-6 provide the parts outside the CDR3, is EAGVTQFPSHSVIEKGQTVTLRCDPISGHDNLYWYRRVMGKEIKFLLHFVKESKQDESGMPNNRFLAERTGGTYSTLKVQPAELEDSGVYFCASSQEVRAPLHFGNGTRLTVT.

The rearrangement links TRBV5-1 to TRBJ2-2, with 8 bases aligning to TRBD2. The CDR3 has 16 residues. Per the germline V gene, CDR1 is SGHRS and CDR2 is YFSETQ. V was clipped by 3 bases and J by 1 base; unmatched bases: 5. DNA of the CDR3: TGCGCCAGCAGCTGGTCGGCGGGGGGGAACACCGGGGAGCTGTTTTTT. It codes for CASSWSAGGNTGELFF.

This rearrangement joins TRBV6-2 or TRBV6-3 to TRBJ1-5; perhaps TRBD1 as D (5 bases). V lost 2 bases and J lost 6, with 11 bases in between. The germline V gene has CDR1 MNHEY and CDR2 SVGEGT. The CDR3 contains 14 residues. The CDR3 DNA follows: TGTGCCAGCAGTTACCCACTCGGGGGTCAGCCCCAGCATTTT. Protein: CASSYPLGGQPQHF.

In this sample, this clone turned up a few times. CDR3 nucleotides: TGTGCCAGCAGCTTCCGGACAGCCCTCTACGAGCAGTACTTC. Protein sequence: CASSFRTALYEQYF. This chain connects TRBV7-8 to TRBJ2-7; D is perhaps TRBD1 (6 bases). The CDR3 covers 14 residues. Germline CDR1 is SGHVS and CDR2 is FQNEAQ. V lost 3 bases and J 3 bases, leaving 12 bases between the germline ends.

V and J are TRBV12-3 or TRBV12-4 and TRBJ1-4; D is uncertain. V was clipped by 6 bases and J by 5 bases, with 4 bases between them. The CDR3 has 11 amino acids. This CDR3 reads CASRSNEKLFF. The CDR3 coding sequence is TGTGCCAGCAGGTCGAATGAAAAACTGTTTTTT.

The gene calls are TRBV18 and TRBJ1-1, with a tentative D call TRBD1 (6 bases). Trimming shortened V by 5 bases and J by 2 bases, and 9 bases separated the two germline ends. This CDR3 contains 13 residues. In germline, CDR1 is KGHSH, CDR2 LQKENI. CDR3 protein: CASSATGNTEAFF. CDR3 DNA sequence: TGTGCCAGCTCAGCGACAGGAAACACTGAAGCTTTCTTT.

The genes are TRBV5-1 and TRBJ2-3; possibly TRBD2 for D (6 bases). V shed 3 bases and J shed 2 bases, with 10 bases lying between them. CDR3 length equals 14 residues. Germline CDR1 SGHRS, CDR2 YFSETQ. Written as DNA, the CDR3 is TGCGCCAGCAGCTGGGGGGAGGCCACAGATACGCAGTATTTT. It specifies CASSWGEATDTQYF.

The rearrangement links TRBV6-5 to TRBJ1-2, with 7 bases that match TRBD1. This CDR3 comprises 15 residues. The germline CDR1 and CDR2 sequences are MNHEY and SVGAGI. V was pared by 5 bases and J by 4 bases, with 10 bases of the junction left unmatched. CDR3 nucleotides: TGTGCCAGCAGTCCGCTCCGGGACAGCTTCTATGGCTACACCTTC. It yields the protein CASSPLRDSFYGYTF.

The CDR3 nucleotides read TGTGCCAGCAGCAAGGGACAGGGAGTTCATAGCAATCAGCCCCAGCATTTT. This translates into CASSKGQGVHSNQPQHF. This chain connects TRBV21-1 to TRBJ1-5; no DNA check was done on the table's D call, TRBD1. TRBV21-1 is a listed pseudogene. There are 17 residues in the CDR3.

The chain links TRBV18 to TRBJ1-1; 8 bases agree with TRBD1. Germline V CDR1 and CDR2: KGHSH, LQKENI. V was pared by 2 bases and J by 5 bases, with 4 bases of the junction left unmatched. The CDR3 has 14 amino acids. The CDR3 loop reads CASSPDRGGTEAFF. The CDR3, as DNA: TGTGCCAGCTCACCAGACAGGGGTGGGACTGAAGCTTTCTTT.

The J gene is TRBJ1-5, the V gene TRBV11-2; D possibly corresponds to TRBD1 (5 bases). The germline CDR1 and CDR2 sequences are SGHAT and FQNNGV. CDR3 length: 13 residues. V was clipped by 5 bases and J by 7 bases, with 12 bases between them. CDR3: CASSTTARQPQHF. The CDR3 nucleotides read TGTGCCAGCAGCACGACAGCTAGGCAGCCCCAGCATTTT.

With respect to this clone: Germline is not matched at one junction end, which may reflect a read error. Other DNA sequences in the same sample also yield this CDR3. CDR3 nucleotide sequence: TGTGCCAGCAGCCTAGCGGACAATGAGCAATTCTTC. Translation: CASSLADNEQFF. V usage is TRBV3-1 (or the pseudogene TRBV3-2) and J usage is TRBJ2-1, with D possibly matching TRBD2 (6 bases). The CDR3 spans 12 residues. Germline V CDR1 and CDR2: LGHDT, YNNKEL (reference sequence).

The chain's CDR3 is CASNSRGHGYTF. As DNA, the CDR3 is TGTGCCAGTAATAGTCGAGGGCATGGCTACACCTTC. The chain recombines TRBV19 with TRBJ1-2; D unclear. Germline V lookup: CDR1 LNHDA, CDR2 SQIVND (reference sequence). V lost 7 bases and J 6 bases, leaving 12 bases between the germline ends. The CDR3 length is 12 residues.

This chain links TRBV3-1 (or the pseudogene TRBV3-2) with TRBJ1-2, with 8 positions matching TRBD1. Germline V gene lookup returns CDR1 LGHDT and CDR2 YNNKEL (reference sequence). With V trimmed by 4 bases and J by 5 bases, 9 bases remained unmatched. The CDR3 spans 15 residues. The DNA of the CDR3 is TGTGCCAGCAGCCCTTTTCAGGGGGCAAGGTATGGCTACACCTTC. Translation gives CASSPFQGARYGYTF.

The count of this clone is one. The V and J genes are TRBV6-4 and TRBJ2-7; possible D gene TRBD2, 7 bases. The germline gives CDR1 MRHNA, CDR2 SNTAGT. The CDR3 loop spans 14 amino acids. V was clipped by 2 bases and J by 2 bases, with 10 bases between them. The CDR3, as DNA: TGTGCCAGCAGTGACCGGGGGGCTACCTACGAGCAGTACTTC. It encodes CASSDRGATYEQYF.

J is TRBJ1-2 and V is TRBV30; D is unresolved. The V gene lost 0 bases and the J gene lost 6 bases, with 8 bases spanning the gap. The germline V gene encodes CDR1 GTSNPN and CDR2 SVGIG (reference sequence). This CDR3 comprises 12 residues. Here the CDR3 DNA reads TGTGCCTGGAGTGTATACACAGATGGCTACACCTTC. Its translation: CAWSVYTDGYTF.

The CDR3 region has the DNA TGTGCCAGCAGTCTCGATTGGGGCAGTTCAAATAGGCTAACCTTC. Residues: CASSLDWGSSNRLTF. The gene calls are TRBV27 and TRBJ1-2, with D perhaps matching TRBD1 (5 bases). V was shortened by 5 bases and J by 14 bases, with 27 bases between the two germline ends. Germline V CDR1 and CDR2: MNHEY, SMNVEV (reference sequence). This CDR3 has 15 amino acids.

The J gene is TRBJ1-1, the V gene TRBV5-1; the match to TRBD1 covers 9 bases. The CDR3 runs 14 residues. V lost 4 bases and J lost 10; bases outside the gene matches: 11. Germline values: CDR1 SGHRS, CDR2 YFSETQ. The CDR3 spells CASSPGQGQGRAFF. The CDR3 DNA reads TGCGCCAGCAGCCCTGGCCAGGGACAGGGACGAGCTTTCTTT. Supplemented by reference TRBV5-1 and TRBJ1-1, the full variable domain reads KAGVTQTPRYLIKTRGQQVTLSCSPISGHRSVSWYQQTPGQGLQFLFEYFSETQRNKGNFPGRFSGRQFSNSRSEMNVSTLELGDSALYLCASSPGQGQGRAFFGQGTRLTVV.

The chain couples TRBV11-3 to TRBJ1-4, with 9 bases aligning to TRBD1. This CDR3 contains 14 residues. V lost 4 bases and J lost 7; bases outside the gene matches: 4. Germline assignment: CDR1 SGHNT and CDR2 YENEEA. CDR3 residues: CASSSGTGPEKLFF. CDR3 nucleotides: TGTGCCAGCAGCTCCGGGACAGGGCCTGAAAAACTGTTTTTT.

The V call is TRBV30, the J call TRBJ1-2, with TRBD1 matching over 9 bases. Germline V gene data show CDR1 as GTSNPN and CDR2 as SVGIG (reference sequence). This CDR3 spans 13 amino acids. J gave up 8 bases and V 4 bases, and 8 bases lay outside the gene matches. CDR3: CAWNLGQGRGYTF. The CDR3 bases are TGTGCCTGGAACCTAGGACAGGGGCGGGGCTACACCTTC. The complete variable domain, with remaining parts taken from reference TRBV30 and TRBJ1-2, reads SQTIHQWPATLVQPVGSPLSLECTVEGTSNPNLYWYRQAAGRGLQLLFYSVGIGQISSEVPQNLSASRPQDRQFILSSKKLLLSDSGFYLCAWNLGQGRGYTFGSGTRLTVV.

The chain combines TRBV5-5 with TRBJ2-1, with TRBD1 identical over 10 bases. Germline V CDR1 and CDR2: SGHKS, YYEKEE (reference sequence). This CDR3 has 16 residues. V dropped 1 base and J dropped 9; count of bases not matched to a gene: 10. CDR3: CASSLIPDRGIGEQFF. The CDR3 DNA sequence: TGTGCCAGCAGCTTGATCCCGGACAGGGGGATAGGTGAGCAGTTCTTC.

The chain couples TRBV7-8 to TRBJ1-4; D unclear. The CDR3 has 14 residues. Germline assignment: CDR1 SGHVS and CDR2 FQNEAQ. The V end lost 2 bases, the J end lost 7 bases, and 11 bases lay between the germline ends. CDR3 sequence (DNA): TGTGCCAGCAGCTTAAGGCGGGAAAGTGAAAAACTGTTTTTT. Its translation: CASSLRRESEKLFF.

The chain uses TRBV5-1 and TRBJ1-2; no firm D call. V was shortened by 0 bases and J by 4 bases, with 13 bases between the two germline ends. This CDR3 comprises 15 residues. The germline V gene encodes CDR1 SGHRS and CDR2 YFSETQ. This CDR3 is CASSLADKVGYGYTF. The CDR3 nucleotides are TGCGCCAGCAGCTTGGCTGACAAGGTGGGCTATGGCTACACCTTC.

The chain employs TRBV30 and TRBJ1-1; D may be TRBD1 (6 bases). Per germline, CDR1 GTSNPN and CDR2 SVGIG (reference sequence). V lost 5 bases and J 5 bases, leaving 15 bases between the germline ends. There are 13 residues in the CDR3. CDR3 nucleotide sequence: TGTGCCTGGGAAAGGGGGGGAGGGACTGAAGCTTTCTTT. This encodes CAWERGGGTEAFF.

The chain joins TRBV5-4 to TRBJ2-7, with 9 bases fitting TRBD1. Germline V gene sequence: CDR1 SGHNT, CDR2 YYREEE (reference sequence). J lost 5 bases, V lost 1 base, and 7 bases had no gene match. This CDR3 contains 15 residues. CDR3 sequence: CASSLIGQGSDEQYF. CDR3 sequence (DNA): TGTGCCAGCAGCTTGATAGGACAGGGGAGCGACGAGCAGTACTTC.